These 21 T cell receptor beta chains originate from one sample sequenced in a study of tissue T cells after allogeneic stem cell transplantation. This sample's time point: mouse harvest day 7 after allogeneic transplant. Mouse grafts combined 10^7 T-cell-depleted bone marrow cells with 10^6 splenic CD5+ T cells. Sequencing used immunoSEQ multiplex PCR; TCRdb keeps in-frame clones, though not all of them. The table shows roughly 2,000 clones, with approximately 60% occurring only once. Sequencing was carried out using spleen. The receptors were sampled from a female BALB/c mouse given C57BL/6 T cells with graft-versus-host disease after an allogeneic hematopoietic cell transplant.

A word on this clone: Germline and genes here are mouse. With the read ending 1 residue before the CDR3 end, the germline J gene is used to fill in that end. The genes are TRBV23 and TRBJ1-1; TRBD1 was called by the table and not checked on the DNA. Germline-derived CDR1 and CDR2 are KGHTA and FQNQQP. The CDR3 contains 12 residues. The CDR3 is CSSSPRDTEVFF. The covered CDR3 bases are TGCTCCAGCAGCCCCAGGGACACAGAAGTCTTC.

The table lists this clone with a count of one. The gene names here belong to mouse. The CDR3 DNA, read in part, is TGTGCCAGCAGCCCCGGACTGGGGGGGTATGCTGAGCAGTTC. It encodes CASSPGLGGYAEQF. The entire CDR3 protein is CASSPGLGGYAEQFF. The chain carries TRBV2 and TRBJ2-1, with 12 bases fitting TRBD2. The read ends 1 residue before the CDR3 terminus; that terminus is restored from the germline J gene. With 4 bases clipped from V and 4 bases from J, the junction kept 2 bases outside the gene matches. The CDR3 runs to 15 residues. Germline V gene lookup returns CDR1 LGHNA and CDR2 YSYQKL.

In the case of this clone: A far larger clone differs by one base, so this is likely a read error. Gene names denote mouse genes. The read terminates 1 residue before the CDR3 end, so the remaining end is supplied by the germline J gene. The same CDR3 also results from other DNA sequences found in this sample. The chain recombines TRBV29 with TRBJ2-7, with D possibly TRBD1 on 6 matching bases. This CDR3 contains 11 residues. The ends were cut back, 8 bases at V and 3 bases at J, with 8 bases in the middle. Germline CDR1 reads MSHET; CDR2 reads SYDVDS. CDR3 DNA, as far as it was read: TGTGCTAGCGGGGACAACTATGAACAGTAC. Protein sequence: CASGDNYEQY. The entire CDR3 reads CASGDNYEQYF.

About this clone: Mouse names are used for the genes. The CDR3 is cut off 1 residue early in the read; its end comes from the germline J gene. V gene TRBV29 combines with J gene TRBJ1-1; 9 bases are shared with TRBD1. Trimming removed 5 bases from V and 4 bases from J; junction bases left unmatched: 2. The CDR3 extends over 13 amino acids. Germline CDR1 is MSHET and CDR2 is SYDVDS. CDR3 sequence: CASSLGQGTEVFF. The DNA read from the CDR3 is TGTGCTAGCAGTCTGGGACAGGGCACAGAAGTCTTC.

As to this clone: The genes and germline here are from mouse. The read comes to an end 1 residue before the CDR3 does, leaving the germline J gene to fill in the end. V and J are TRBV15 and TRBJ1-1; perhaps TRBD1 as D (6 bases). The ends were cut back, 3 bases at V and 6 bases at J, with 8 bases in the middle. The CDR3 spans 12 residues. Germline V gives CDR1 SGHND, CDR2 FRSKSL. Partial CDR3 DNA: TGTGCCAGCAGTTTGGGGACACCAGAAGTCTTC. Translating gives CASSLGTPEVF. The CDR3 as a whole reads CASSLGTPEVFF.

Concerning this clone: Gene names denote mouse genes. The CDR3 bases that were read are TGTGCAAGCAGCTTAGGGGCTAACCAAGACACCCAGTAC. It yields the protein CASSLGANQDTQY. The whole CDR3 sequence is CASSLGANQDTQYF. The rearrangement links TRBV16 to TRBJ2-5, with D hard to call. The CDR3 end is not reached by the read, which stops 1 residue before it; the germline J gene fills it in. Germline V gene sequence: CDR1 SGHSA, CDR2 FRNQAP. The CDR3 loop spans 14 amino acids. Trimming cost V 1 base and J 0 bases, with 5 bases left between them.

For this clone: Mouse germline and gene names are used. The part of the CDR3 DNA that was read is TGTGCCAGCAGCTTCGACAGTAACCAGGCTCCGCTT. It codes for CASSFDSNQAPL. The whole CDR3 sequence is CASSFDSNQAPLF. The genes are TRBV3 and TRBJ1-5; a weak D match, TRBD1 (5 bases). The read halts 1 residue ahead of the CDR3 end, with the missing end drawn from the germline J gene. Germline assignment: CDR1 SNHLY and CDR2 FYNGKV (reference sequence). The germline V and J ends were trimmed by 3 bases and 4 bases, with 7 bases remaining between them. This CDR3 has 13 residues.

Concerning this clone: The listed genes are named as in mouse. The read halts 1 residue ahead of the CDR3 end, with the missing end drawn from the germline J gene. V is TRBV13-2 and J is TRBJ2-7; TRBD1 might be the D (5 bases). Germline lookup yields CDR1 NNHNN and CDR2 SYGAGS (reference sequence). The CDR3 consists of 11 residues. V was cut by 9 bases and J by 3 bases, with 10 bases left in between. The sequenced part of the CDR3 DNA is TGTGCCACCGCGGACAACTATGAACAGTAC. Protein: CATADNYEQY. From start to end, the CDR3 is CATADNYEQYF.

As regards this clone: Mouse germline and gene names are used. The sequenced CDR3 bases are TGTGCCAGCAGCTCCCTAGGGGGCACCCAGTAC. Its translation: CASSSLGGTQY. From start to end, the CDR3 is CASSSLGGTQYF. V gene TRBV3 combines with J gene TRBJ2-5; possibly TRBD1 for D (6 bases). The read terminates 1 residue ahead of where the CDR3 ends, so the germline J gene completes it. With 4 bases removed from V and 8 bases from J, the gap between germline ends came to 10 bases. CDR3 size: 12 residues. Germline V gene data show CDR1 as SNHLY and CDR2 as FYNGKV (reference sequence).

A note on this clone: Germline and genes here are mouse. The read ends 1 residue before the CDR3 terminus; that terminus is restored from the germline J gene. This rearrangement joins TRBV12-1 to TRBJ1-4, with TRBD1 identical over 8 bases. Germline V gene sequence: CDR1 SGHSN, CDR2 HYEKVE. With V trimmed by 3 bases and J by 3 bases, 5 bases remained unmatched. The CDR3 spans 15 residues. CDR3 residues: CASSARQGTNERLFF. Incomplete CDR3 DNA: TGTGCCAGCTCTGCCCGACAGGGGACCAACGAAAGATTATTT.

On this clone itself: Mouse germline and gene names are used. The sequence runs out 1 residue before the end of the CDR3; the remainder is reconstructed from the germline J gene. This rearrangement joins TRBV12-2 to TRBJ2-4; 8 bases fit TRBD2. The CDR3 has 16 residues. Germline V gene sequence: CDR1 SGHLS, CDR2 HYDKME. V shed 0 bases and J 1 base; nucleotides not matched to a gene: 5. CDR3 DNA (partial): TGTGCCAGCTCTCTCGCCTGGGGGGTGGGTCAAAACACCTTGTAC. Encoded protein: CASSLAWGVGQNTLY. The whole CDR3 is CASSLAWGVGQNTLYF.

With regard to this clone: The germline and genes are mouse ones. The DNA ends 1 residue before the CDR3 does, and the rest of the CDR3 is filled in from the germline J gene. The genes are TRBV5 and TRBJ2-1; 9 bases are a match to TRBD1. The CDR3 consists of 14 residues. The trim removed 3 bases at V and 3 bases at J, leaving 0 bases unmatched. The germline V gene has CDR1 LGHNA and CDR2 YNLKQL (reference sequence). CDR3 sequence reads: CASSQTGGYAEQFF. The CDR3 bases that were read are TGTGCCAGCAGCCAGACAGGGGGCTATGCTGAGCAGTTC.

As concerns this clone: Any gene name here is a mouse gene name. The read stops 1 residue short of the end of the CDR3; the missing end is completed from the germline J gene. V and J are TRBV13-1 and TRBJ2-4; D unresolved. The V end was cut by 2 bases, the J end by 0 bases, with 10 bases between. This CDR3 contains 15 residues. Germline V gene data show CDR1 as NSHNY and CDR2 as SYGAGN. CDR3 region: CASSERDTSQNTLYF. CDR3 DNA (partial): TGTGCCAGCAGTGAAAGAGACACAAGTCAAAACACCTTGTAC.

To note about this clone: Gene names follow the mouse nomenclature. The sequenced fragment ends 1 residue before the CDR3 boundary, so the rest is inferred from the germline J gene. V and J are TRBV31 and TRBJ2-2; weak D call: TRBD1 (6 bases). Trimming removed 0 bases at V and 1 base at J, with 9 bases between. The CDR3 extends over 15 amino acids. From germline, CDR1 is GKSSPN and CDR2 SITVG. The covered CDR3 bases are TGTGCCTGGAGTCTCGACAGGATAAACACCGGGCAGCTCTAC. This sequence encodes CAWSLDRINTGQLY. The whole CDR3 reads CAWSLDRINTGQLYF. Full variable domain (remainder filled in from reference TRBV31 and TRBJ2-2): AQTIHQWPVAEIKAVGSPLSLGCTIKGKSSPNLYWYWQATGGTLQQLFYSITVGQVESVVQLNLSASRPKDDQFILSTEKLLLSHSGFYLCAWSLDRINTGQLYFGEGSKLTVL.

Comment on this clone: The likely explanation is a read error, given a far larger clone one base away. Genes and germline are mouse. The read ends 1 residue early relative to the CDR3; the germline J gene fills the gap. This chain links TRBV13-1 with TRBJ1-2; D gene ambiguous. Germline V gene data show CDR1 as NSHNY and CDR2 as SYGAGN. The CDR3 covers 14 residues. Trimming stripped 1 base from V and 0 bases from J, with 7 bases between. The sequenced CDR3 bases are TGTGCCAGCAGTGATCGACACCCAAACTCCGACTACACC. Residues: CASSDRHPNSDYT. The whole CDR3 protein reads CASSDRHPNSDYTF.

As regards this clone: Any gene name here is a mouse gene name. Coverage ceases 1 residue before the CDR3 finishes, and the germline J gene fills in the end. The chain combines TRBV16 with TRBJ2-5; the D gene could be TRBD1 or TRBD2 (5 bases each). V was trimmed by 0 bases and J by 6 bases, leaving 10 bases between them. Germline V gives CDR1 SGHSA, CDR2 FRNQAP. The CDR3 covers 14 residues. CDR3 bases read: TGTGCAAGCAGCTTAGAGGGGGTGCGGGACACCCAGTAC. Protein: CASSLEGVRDTQY. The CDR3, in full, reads CASSLEGVRDTQYF.

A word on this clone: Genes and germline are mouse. CDR3 protein: CASSFTGIDTEVFF. Incomplete CDR3 DNA: TGTGCTAGCAGTTTCACAGGGATAGACACAGAAGTCTTC. This chain connects TRBV29 to TRBJ1-1, with D perhaps matching TRBD1 (6 bases). The read is 1 residue too short to cover the CDR3 end, so that end is filled in from the germline J gene. CDR1 and CDR2 (germline): MSHET, SYDVDS. This CDR3 is 14 amino acids long. V lost 3 bases, J lost 3 bases, and 11 bases lay in between.

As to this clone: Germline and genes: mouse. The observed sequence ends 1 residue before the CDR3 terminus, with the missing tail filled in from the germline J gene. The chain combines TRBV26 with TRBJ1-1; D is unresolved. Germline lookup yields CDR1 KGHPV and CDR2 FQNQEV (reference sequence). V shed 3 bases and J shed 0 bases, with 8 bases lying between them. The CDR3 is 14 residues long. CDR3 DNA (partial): TGTGCCAGCAGTCTAGGCCATGCAAACACAGAAGTCTTC. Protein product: CASSLGHANTEVF. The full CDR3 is CASSLGHANTEVFF.

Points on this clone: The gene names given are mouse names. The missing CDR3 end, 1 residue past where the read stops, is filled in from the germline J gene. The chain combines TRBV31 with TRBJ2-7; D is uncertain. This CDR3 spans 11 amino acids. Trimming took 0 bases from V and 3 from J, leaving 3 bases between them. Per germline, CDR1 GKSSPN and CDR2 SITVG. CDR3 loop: CAWSLDYEQYF. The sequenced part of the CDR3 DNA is TGTGCCTGGAGTCTGGACTATGAACAGTAC.

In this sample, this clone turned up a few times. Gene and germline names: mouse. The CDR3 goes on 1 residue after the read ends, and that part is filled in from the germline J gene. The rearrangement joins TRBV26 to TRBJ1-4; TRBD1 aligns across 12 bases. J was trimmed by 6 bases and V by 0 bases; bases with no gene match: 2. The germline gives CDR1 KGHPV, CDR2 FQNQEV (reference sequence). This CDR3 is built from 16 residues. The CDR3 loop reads CASSLSRDRGHERLFF. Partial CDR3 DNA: TGTGCCAGCAGTCTGTCGAGGGACAGGGGGCACGAAAGATTATTT. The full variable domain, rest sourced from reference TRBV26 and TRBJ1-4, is NSKVIQTPRYLVKGQGQKAKMRCIPEKGHPVVFWYQQNKNNEFKFLINFQNQEVLQQIDMTEKRFSAECPSNSPCSLEIQSSEAGDSALYLCASSLSRDRGHERLFFGHGTKLSVL.

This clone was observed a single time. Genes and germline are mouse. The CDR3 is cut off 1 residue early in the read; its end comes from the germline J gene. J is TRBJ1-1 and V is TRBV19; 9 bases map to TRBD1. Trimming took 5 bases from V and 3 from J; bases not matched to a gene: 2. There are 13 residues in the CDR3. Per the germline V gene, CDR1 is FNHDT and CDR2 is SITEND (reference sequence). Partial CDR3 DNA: TGTGCCAGCAGGCGACAGGGGGACACAGAAGTCTTC. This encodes CASRRQGDTEVF. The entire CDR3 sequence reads CASRRQGDTEVFF.